Sequencing of this T cell receptor beta chain was carried out in a study of a mutant IDH1 vaccine in newly diagnosed glioma. As for the study in general: Most patients had received both radiotherapy and temozolomide, the prior options being radiotherapy, temozolomide, or both.

Using immunoSEQ multiplex PCR, the repertoire was profiled, and TCRdb retains in-frame clones only, with some absent. The sample yields some 34,000 clones, around nine tenths seen once. In regard to this clone: Its target is unknown.

The CDR3 sequence is 16 residues long. The J segment lost 5 bases and the V segment lost 4 bases, leaving 11 bases of the junction unmatched. Germline V gene lookup returns CDR1 MGHDK and CDR2 SYGVNS. Findings and caveats of the study: Changes in top peripheral clonotypes did not appear linked to pseudoprogression. The study observed vaccine-induced immune responses in more than 80% of patients.

The time point denotes: week 47, end of study. The vaccine gave 300 ug of a 20-mer mutant IDH1 peptide subcutaneously per dose. Astrocytomas found in donors were new, WHO grade 3 or 4, IDH1-mutant and ATRX-lost. Source: PBMCs, taken from a glioma patient whose treatment included an IDH1 peptide vaccine. The sequence derives from a woman aged 40 to 50 with glioma. The gene calls are TRBV25-1 and TRBJ2-5, with TRBD1 matching over 9 bases. This CDR3 is CASSVGQGHLGETQYF. As DNA, the CDR3 is TGTGCCAGCAGTGTAGGACAGGGGCACCTTGGGGAGACCCAGTACTTC.